The T cell receptor (beta chain) described here comes from a study of T cells in tuberculosis. Study summary: PBMC were archived before or within 7 days of starting treatment.

A word on this clone: The antigen is unknown.

TCRdb's copy holds only in-frame clones and misses some; the assay was immunoSEQ multiplex PCR. The table includes roughly 7,100 clones, roughly 94% detected once. Findings of the study overall: Active tuberculosis TCR-alpha repertoires lay closer to GMM-specific TCRs than IGRA-negative controls, suggesting clonal expansion. Active tuberculosis patients had shorter CDR3-alpha; the beta difference was nonsignificant.

The V gene's germline CDR1 is LNHDA and CDR2 SQIVND (reference sequence). CDR3 length: 13 amino acids. The V and J ends lost 4 bases and 0 bases respectively, with 6 bases between them. Specimen: PBMCs. The sequence came from an adult with tuberculosis. The V and J genes are TRBV19 and TRBJ1-1, with D hard to call. CDR3 region: CASSTQVNTEAFF. The CDR3 nucleotides read TGTGCCAGTAGTACGCAGGTGAACACTGAAGCTTTCTTT.